Listed below are T cell receptor beta chains from one sample, sequenced in a study of shared clonotypes between healthy human individuals. Sequencing used immunoSEQ multiplex PCR; TCRdb keeps in-frame clones, though not all of them. The data show some 1 million clones, with 65% to 80% seen just once and approximately 1.3% held by the top ten. Sequenced input: memory CD4+ T cells sorted from blood. All receptors derive from a man aged 18 to 30 in good health. CDR3s include the opening cysteine and the closing phenylalanine or tryptophan. D genes are given only for firm matches. Expanded clones are given a class, and other clones once, few, many or no size at all.

d_call clone_size j_call v_call cdr3_aa cdr3_nt
. once TRBJ2-2 TRBV6-1 CASLQPVMTGELFF TGTGCCAGCTTACAGCCGGTTATGACCGGGGAGCTGTTTTTT
. . TRBJ2-7 TRBV6-5 CASSYLGRSYEQYF TGTGCCAGCAGTTACCTTGGCAGATCTTACGAGCAGTACTTC
TRBD2 . TRBJ2-1 TRBV6-6 CASTIGTSGYNEQFF TGTGCCAGCACCATCGGGACTAGCGGGTACAATGAGCAGTTCTTC
. . TRBJ2-2 TRBV2 CASSPGRNTGELFF TGTGCCAGCAGTCCGGGACGGAACACCGGGGAGCTGTTTTTT
TRBD2 . TRBJ2-3 TRBV6-5 CASSIAGATDTQYF TGTGCCAGCAGCATAGCGGGAGCGACAGATACGCAGTATTTT
. . TRBJ1-5 TRBV5-8 CASSLDRNQPQHF TGTGCCAGCAGCTTGGATCGGAATCAGCCCCAGCATTTT
TRBD1 . TRBJ2-7 TRBV7-9 CASSLRDRGRQYF TGTGCCAGCAGCCTCCGGGACAGGGGGCGACAGTACTTC
. . TRBJ1-1 TRBV29-1 CSVARGRQNTEAFF TGCAGCGTTGCCAGGGGCCGTCAGAACACTGAAGCTTTCTTT
. few TRBJ2-7 TRBV2 CASSELESYEQYF TGTGCCAGCAGTGAACTCGAGTCCTACGAGCAGTACTTC
. . TRBJ2-2 TRBV5-1 CASSFLDSSTGELFF TGCGCCAGCAGCTTTTTAGACAGTAGCACCGGGGAGCTGTTTTTT
. . TRBJ1-1 TRBV18 CASSPSRITEAFF TGTGCCAGCTCACCAAGCCGGATCACTGAAGCTTTCTTT
TRBD2 . TRBJ2-1 TRBV4-2 CASSQELAGGYNEQFF TGTGCCAGCAGCCAAGAACTAGCGGGGGGTTACAATGAGCAGTTCTTC
. . TRBJ2-6 TRBV28 CASRYTGKSGANVLTF TGTGCCAGCAGGTATACAGGGAAGTCTGGGGCCAACGTCCTGACTTTC
. . TRBJ2-2 TRBV11-2 CASSLYGPLNTGELFF TGTGCCAGCAGCTTATACGGACCCCTTAACACCGGGGAGCTGTTTTTT
. . TRBJ2-1 TRBV11-2 CASSLSGQAGDEQFF TGTGCCAGCAGCCTTTCCGGACAGGCGGGAGATGAGCAGTTCTTC